These 27 T cell receptor beta chains share one sample of origin, sequenced in a study of blood T cell repertoires in COVID-19. TCRdb's table, derived via immunoSEQ multiplex PCR, lists solely in-frame clones and lacks some. This table holds fewer than 250,000 clones, roughly 82% found once. Sequencing was done on a sample of peripheral blood. The receptor source for this set is a woman aged 80 or over with COVID-19, enrolled during active disease.

The gene calls are TRBV3-1 (or the pseudogene TRBV3-2) and TRBJ1-2, with TRBD1 matching over 9 bases. CDR1 is LGHDT and CDR2 is YNNKEL in the germline V gene (reference sequence). V trimming: 5 bases; J trimming: 4 bases; junction bases outside the gene matches: 5. CDR3 length: 14 amino acids. CDR3 nucleotides: TGTGCCAGCAGCGGGGGACAGGGAGGCTATGGCTACACCTTC. Its translation: CASSGGQGGYGYTF.

The CDR3 loop reads CASSFGLSPTYGYTF. The CDR3, as DNA: TGTGCCAGCAGCTTCGGTCTCTCCCCCACCTATGGCTACACCTTC. The V call is TRBV5-6, the J call TRBJ1-2; D is uncertain. Trimming took 2 bases from V and 4 from J, leaving 15 bases between them. CDR1 is SGHDT and CDR2 is YYEEEE in the germline V gene. This CDR3 has 15 amino acids.

The chain combines TRBV19 with TRBJ1-5, with TRBD1 identical over 8 bases. Losses at the gene ends were 3 bases for V and 7 bases for J; bases not matched to a gene: 8. This CDR3 has 15 residues. Germline CDR1 is LNHDA and CDR2 is SQIVND (reference sequence). CDR3 in DNA: TGTGCCAGTAGTATCTGGCAGGGGGCAAGGCAGCCCCAGCATTTT. Amino acids: CASSIWQGARQPQHF.

The chain has TRBV10-3 and TRBJ1-1, with D uncertain. Deletions cut 0 bases from V and 7 bases from J, with 6 bases between. Germline assignment: CDR1 ENHRY and CDR2 SYGVKD. The CDR3 is made up of 12 amino acids. CDR3 amino acids: CAISESRDEAFF. In nucleotides, the CDR3 is TGTGCCATCAGTGAGTCGAGGGATGAAGCTTTCTTT.

V usage is TRBV20-1 and J usage is TRBJ2-3; D is uncertain. Germline V gene lookup returns CDR1 DFQATT and CDR2 SNEGSKA (reference sequence). V lost 5 bases and J lost 6, with 9 bases in between. The CDR3 length is 11 residues. CDR3 sequence reads: CSAYSGDTQYF. CDR3 in DNA: TGCAGTGCTTACTCCGGGGATACGCAGTATTTT.

V is TRBV18 and J is TRBJ2-1; 7 nucleotides agree with TRBD1. The CDR3 runs 15 residues. J gave up 5 bases and V 3 bases, and 7 bases lay outside the gene matches. The germline gives CDR1 KGHSH, CDR2 LQKENI. The CDR3 sequence is CASSPGTVGHNEQFF. The CDR3 bases are TGTGCCAGCTCACCCGGGACAGTGGGACACAATGAGCAGTTCTTC.

The V and J genes are TRBV30 and TRBJ1-2, with D uncertain. This CDR3 is 15 amino acids long. V lost 0 bases and J lost 2, with 13 bases in between. Germline CDR1 is GTSNPN and CDR2 is SVGIG (reference sequence). As DNA, the CDR3 is TGTGCCTGGAGTGTACAGTACAGTAGGAACTATGGCTACACCTTC. Encoded protein: CAWSVQYSRNYGYTF.

The V gene is TRBV25-1, the J gene TRBJ1-3, with D possibly being TRBD1 (5 bases). Germline V gene lookup returns CDR1 MGHDK and CDR2 SYGVNS. Trimming stripped 7 bases from V and 9 bases from J, with 19 bases between. The CDR3 sequence is 14 residues long. CDR3 amino acids: CASTPSRVRSTIYF. In nucleotides, the CDR3 is TGTGCCAGCACCCCGTCCAGGGTCCGAAGCACCATATATTTT.

The CDR3 DNA reads TGTGCCAGCAGTTCACAGTCGGGACAGGGGGTAGTTGGCTACACCTTC. Its translation: CASSSQSGQGVVGYTF. The V gene is TRBV28, the J gene TRBJ1-2; 11 nucleotides align to TRBD1. The CDR3 runs to 16 residues. Trimming cost V 4 bases and J 7 bases; bases outside gene matches: 11. The germline gives CDR1 MDHEN, CDR2 SYDVKM.

V is TRBV7-9 and J is TRBJ2-1; tentative D call: TRBD2 (5 bases). V was clipped by 2 bases and J by 7 bases, with 15 bases between them. Germline V CDR1 and CDR2: SEHNR, FQNEAQ (reference sequence). The CDR3 contains 15 residues. The CDR3: CASSLFHGPGNEQFF. CDR3 bases: TGTGCCAGCAGCTTATTCCACGGACCGGGGAATGAGCAGTTCTTC.

The chain is built from TRBV7-9 and TRBJ1-4; D is undetermined. Germline values: CDR1 SEHNR, CDR2 FQNEAQ (reference sequence). Trimming took off 0 bases at V and 4 bases at J, with 18 bases between the two ends. The CDR3 totals 18 residues. The CDR3 DNA sequence: TGTGCCAGCAGCTTAGCGAAACTCGAGGGTGAGTATAATGAAAAACTGTTTTTT. It encodes CASSLAKLEGEYNEKLFF.

The genes are TRBV6-2 or TRBV6-3 and TRBJ2-7, with TRBD2 as a possible D gene (6 bases). V lost 2 bases and J 2 bases, leaving 13 bases between the germline ends. Germline lookup yields CDR1 MNHEY and CDR2 SVGEGT. This CDR3 spans 15 amino acids. The CDR3 DNA follows: TGTGCCAGCAGTTACAATTCGCGGGGTCCCTACGAGCAGTACTTC. Translating it yields CASSYNSRGPYEQYF.

The J gene is TRBJ1-3, the V gene TRBV18; maybe TRBD1 (5 bases). CDR1 is KGHSH and CDR2 is LQKENI in the germline V gene. This CDR3 has 17 residues. Trimming cost V 2 bases and J 4 bases, with 18 bases left between them. DNA of the CDR3: TGTGCCAGCTCACCAAGTGGGCAGGGTCTTTTCGGAAACACCATATATTTT. Protein product: CASSPSGQGLFGNTIYF.

The chain couples TRBV30 to TRBJ2-5; 13 nucleotides agree with TRBD2. The CDR3 spans 17 residues. Losses at the gene ends were 0 bases for V and 5 bases for J; bases not matched to a gene: 9. Looked up from germline, CDR1 is GTSNPN and CDR2 is SVGIG (reference sequence). The CDR3, as DNA: TGTGCCTGGAGTGTACCCACTAGCGGGGGGGGAGGGGAGACCCAGTACTTC. Translated, it gives CAWSVPTSGGGGETQYF.

This rearrangement joins TRBV6-5 to TRBJ2-2; TRBD2 matches at 8 bases. This CDR3 has 15 residues. With V trimmed by 6 bases and J by 4 bases, 7 bases remained unmatched. The germline V gene encodes CDR1 MNHEY and CDR2 SVGAGI. In DNA form, the CDR3 reads TGTGCCAGCAGAAAACTAGCGGCACCCACCGGGGAGCTGTTTTTT. Encoded protein: CASRKLAAPTGELFF.

This clone came up a few times. V and J are TRBV18 and TRBJ1-3; D not certain. The CDR3 has 15 residues. V shed 3 bases and J shed 0 bases, with 9 bases lying between them. Per the germline V gene, CDR1 is KGHSH and CDR2 is LQKENI. Written as DNA, the CDR3 is TGTGCCAGCTCACCGAAGGGAGTCTCTGGAAACACCATATATTTT. Translation gives CASSPKGVSGNTIYF.

In its sample, this clone was seen a few times. The chain carries TRBV9 and TRBJ2-5; TRBD1 agrees at 8 bases. Looked up from germline, CDR1 is SGDLS and CDR2 is YYNGEE. The V gene end was trimmed by 4 bases and the J gene end by 4 bases; junction bases not matched to a gene: 6. CDR3 size: 14 residues. The CDR3 sequence is CASSPDTGGETQYF. The CDR3 nucleotides are TGTGCCAGCAGCCCCGATACAGGGGGAGAGACCCAGTACTTC.

On this clone: A junction boundary mismatches the germline segment, possibly from a read error. The genes are TRBV3-1 (or the pseudogene TRBV3-2) and TRBJ1-3; the D is unclear. Germline CDR1 is LGHDT and CDR2 is YNNKEL (reference sequence). The CDR3 runs to 19 residues. In DNA, the CDR3 is TGTGCCAGCAGCCAAGGAAGCGGCAGCTCGGACGCCTCTAGAAACACCATATATTTT. Protein sequence: CASSQGSGSSDASRNTIYF.

This chain joins TRBV2 and TRBJ1-1, with 8 bases matching TRBD1. CDR1 and CDR2 (germline): SNHLY, FYNNEI. The CDR3 totals 14 residues. V lost 4 bases and J lost 1; bases outside the gene matches: 2. The CDR3 region has the DNA TGTGCCAGCAGTGCCGGACAGGGGAACACTGAAGCTTTCTTT. This gives the protein CASSAGQGNTEAFF. Variable domain in full (rest from reference TRBV2 and TRBJ1-1): EPEVTQTPSHQVTQMGQEVILRCVPISNHLYFYWYRQILGQKVEFLVSFYNNEISEKSEIFDDQFSVERPDGSNFTLKIRSTKLEDSAMYFCASSAGQGNTEAFFGQGTRLTVV.

This clone was detected once. The V call is TRBV19, the J call TRBJ1-6, with 7 bases that match TRBD1. The CDR3 contains 15 residues. V shed 5 bases, J shed 10 bases, and the junction held 11 bases outside the gene matches. Germline lookup yields CDR1 LNHDA and CDR2 SQIVND (reference sequence). In DNA form, the CDR3 reads TGTGCCAGTAGTTTTCAACAGGGGATGATGTCACCCCTCCACTTT. Its protein is CASSFQQGMMSPLHF.

Turning to this clone: Other DNA sequences from this sample encode an identical CDR3 as well. This chain uses TRBV30 with TRBJ1-3; D uncertain. Germline loops: CDR1 GTSNPN, CDR2 SVGIG (reference sequence). V gave up 1 base and J gave up 4 bases, with 2 bases separating them. The CDR3 totals 11 residues. CDR3 DNA sequence: TGTGCCTGGAGTGCGGGAAACACCATATATTTT. Translating gives CAWSAGNTIYF.

The chain uses TRBV19 and TRBJ1-1; 7 bases fit TRBD1. There are 12 residues in the CDR3. Germline CDR1 LNHDA, CDR2 SQIVND (reference sequence). The junction had 4 bases not matched to a gene; V was cut back by 2 bases and J by 10 bases. The CDR3 region is CASSIPQGRAFF. DNA of the CDR3: TGTGCCAGTAGTATACCACAGGGGCGAGCTTTCTTT.

The chain recombines TRBV19 with TRBJ1-5; a possible D gene is TRBD1 (5 bases). Looked up from germline, CDR1 is LNHDA and CDR2 is SQIVND (reference sequence). Trimming stripped 3 bases from V and 3 bases from J, with 12 bases between. This CDR3 has 15 amino acids. The CDR3 DNA sequence: TGTGCCAGTAGTATGGTTGGCAGGGACAATCAGCCCCAGCATTTT. Protein sequence: CASSMVGRDNQPQHF.

The CDR3 reads CASSPRVGGEQYF. The CDR3 nucleotides are TGTGCCAGCAGCCCCAGGGTGGGGGGCGAGCAGTACTTC. The rearrangement links TRBV5-6 to TRBJ2-7, with a tentative D call TRBD2 (6 bases). Germline values: CDR1 SGHDT, CDR2 YYEEEE. V lost 4 bases and J 6 bases, leaving 14 bases between the germline ends. This CDR3 spans 13 amino acids.

Ten or more counts support this clone. V is TRBV4-1 and J is TRBJ1-3; D is uncertain. The CDR3 runs 16 residues. V lost 2 bases and J lost 0, with 11 bases in between. Germline V CDR1 and CDR2: MGHRA, YSYEKL. CDR3 coding DNA: TGCGCCAGCAGCCAAAATGTGTTCTTCTCTGGAAACACCATATATTTT. This gives the protein CASSQNVFFSGNTIYF.

J is TRBJ1-1 and V is TRBV6-5, with D possibly matching TRBD1 (5 bases). CDR3 size: 15 residues. Trimming left V 2 bases short and J 1 base short, with 11 bases between. Germline V CDR1 and CDR2: MNHEY, SVGAGI. CDR3 residues: CASSYGSRGNTEAFF. The CDR3 DNA is TGTGCCAGCAGTTACGGCTCTAGGGGGAACACTGAAGCTTTCTTT.

This clone appeared a single time. The gene calls are TRBV2 and TRBJ1-2; 8 bases map to TRBD1. CDR1 SNHLY and CDR2 FYNNEI come from the germline V gene. V gave up 4 bases and J gave up 6 bases; unmatched junction bases: 7. The CDR3 loop spans 14 amino acids. CDR3 region: CASSGDRGGNGYTF. DNA of the CDR3: TGTGCCAGCAGTGGTGACAGGGGTGGAAATGGCTACACCTTC.